This T cell receptor (beta chain) was captured in a study of identical twins (dated by TCRdb to between 2015 and 2016). Background for the entire study: TCR alpha and beta repertoires from monozygotic twins, unrelated adults of various ages and cord blood were deep-sequenced to test whether fetal clonotypes persist. To rule out contamination, replicate twin experiments were performed at different times with different library preparation protocols. Results the study describes overall, beyond this receptor: Because the same donors could not be followed over many years, conclusions were based on cross-sectional statistical analysis. Compared with coincidental sharing between unrelated individuals, out-of-frame TCR alpha sequences shared between twins had an excess of sequences with low generation probability. Fewer insertions were carried by abundant cord blood beta clonotypes; a weaker similar trend was observed in young adult naive repertoires, while no such trend was observed in memory repertoires. In monozygotic twins, recombination models systematically underestimated out-of-frame TCR alpha sharing, but the models matched the sharing seen between unrelated individuals. Zero-insertion analyses could be partly confounded by invariant T cells such as MAIT and iNKT, although diverse VJ usage argued against such confounding for most clonotypes. The excess sharing between twins in beta out-of-frame sequences was weaker because fewer shared sequences reduced the signal-to-noise ratio.

Per the germline V gene, SGHRS is the CDR1 and YFSETQ is the CDR2. The CDR3 spans 17 residues, from the cysteine through the phenylalanine. Only CDR3 DNA is held: 51 bases, read in frame from base 1. For this chain, trimming is 4 bases at the V end and 4 bases at the J end, and the number of junction bases without a gene match is 6. Every donor in the study was a healthy Caucasian. The twin cohort comprised three pairs of female monozygotic twins, all aged about 18 to 29 years. Peripheral blood mononuclear cells were the source from which RNA for the TCR libraries was isolated. With respect to this clonotype: Its cognate antigen has yet to be identified. The sample holds no much larger clone one base away, and base qualities are not on file.

Libraries came from 5' RACE. The reads were generated on an Illumina HiSeq 2000. A universal primer binding site was added through template switching, and the final cDNA carried a unique molecular identifier so that TCR cDNA molecules could be counted accurately. Specific primers in the conserved constant-segment region were used to synthesize first-strand cDNA for the TCR alpha and beta chains. To control for contamination, every cDNA library was double barcoded, receiving both a SMART-Mk sample barcode and Illumina barcodes. TruSeq adapter sequences, together with Illumina sample barcodes, were added in two successive PCR steps. The TCR alpha and beta cDNA libraries were sequenced on the Illumina HiSeq platform using custom primers. As for the authors' bioinformatics: Raw reads were processed with MiGEC to extract unique molecular identifiers, and MiXCR was used to determine CDR3 positions. Recombination models were inferred per individual with the repgenHMM and IGoR tools using an EM algorithm. Shared clonotype analysis was performed with the tcR package in R, normalizing sharing by the product of cloneset sizes. To study raw recombination free of thymic and clonal selection effects, out-of-frame nonproductive sequences were analyzed. TCRdb trimmed public reads at Q25 via fastp, called clones via MiXCR and kept in-frame beta chains. For every CDR3 protein sequence, its rows merge into one entry that carries the most common genes and DNA. The V and J calls here are based on TCRdb, not the publication. The sample profile shows some 690,000 distinct CDR3 sequences; 21% of them were found once. The top ten hold more than 4% of the sample.

The same sample was also studied in work on T cells expressing NK-cell markers. The second source states: Several donors provided sorted CD3+CD56+NKG2C+, CD3+CD56+NKG2C- and CD3+CD56-NKG2C+ T-cell subsets, whose TCR beta-chain repertoires were profiled. Of the eight sequenced donors, seven were found to be HCMV-seropositive and one was found to be HCMV-seronegative. In several experiments an anti-gammadeltaTCR antibody was added to restrict sorting to alphabetaTCR-expressing T cells. For five or six donors, the dominant CD3+CD56+NKG2C+ clonotypes were among the top 10 CD8+ clonotypes and accounted for about 1.0-8% of CD8+ T cells. Those dominant clonotypes were again the most abundant among CD3+CD56-NKG2C+ cells in four donors, at 28.3-60.1%. Whether the expanded NKG2C-expressing T cell clones were specific for HCMV antigens remained unclear. The eight sequenced donors were randomly selected healthy volunteers, three men and five women. HCMV-specific IgG was detected in serum with a commercial ELISA kit to determine HCMV serostatus. For six donors, bulk peripheral blood T-cell repertoires were additionally sequenced from unsorted PBMC. MIGEC was used to demultiplex reads and group the reads by UMI, and MiTCR was used to assemble and quantify clonotypes. To remove erroneous sequences, TCR cDNA sequences were retained only when supported by two or more reads. The tcR package was used for downstream repertoire analysis, with clonotypes matched between fractions based on CDR3 nucleotide sequence plus V segment. VDJmatch was used to annotate antigen specificity against VDJdb, with one amino acid substitution allowed in CDR3.

The TCR was taken from a woman aged 18-29 years in good health. Specimen: PBMCs. The chain couples TRBV5-1 to TRBJ2-1, with 15 middle bases fitting TRBD2. CDR3 region: CASSRGLAGGLYNEQFF. The base sequence is TGCGCCAGCAGCAGGGGACTAGCGGGAGGTTTATACAATGAGCAGTTCTTC. The full variable domain, with segments outside the CDR3 supplied by the reference TRBV5-1 and TRBJ2-1 proteins, appears as KAGVTQTPRYLIKTRGQQVTLSCSPISGHRSVSWYQQTPGQGLQFLFEYFSETQRNKGNFPGRFSGRQFSNSRSEMNVSTLELGDSALYLCASSRGLAGGLYNEQFFGPGTRLTVL.